The sequence of this T cell receptor beta chain was determined in a study of regulatory T cells in long-lasting Graves disease. Sample time point: newly diagnosed GD, antithyroid drugs for less than 3 months. The TCR library was made from RNA that had been extracted from PBMCs in TRIzol. CDR3 length: 16 residues. The V end lost 5 bases, the J end lost 4 bases, and 15 bases lay between the germline ends. From germline, CDR1 is SGHTA and CDR2 FQGNSA. Arm-PCR with iRepertoire HTBI primers amplified the CDR3 regions for these TCR beta libraries. One entry per CDR3 protein results from TCRdb running MiXCR on the multiplex PCR reads. The table lists about 220,000 distinct CDR3 sequences, approximately 19% of them singletons. This clonotype showed up just a few times. These records were also assigned to another study, of T cells in Graves' hyperthyroidism and ophthalmopathy.

This chain links TRBV7-2 with TRBJ1-6; TRBD1 might be the D (6 bases). The sample here was peripheral blood mononuclear cells (PBMCs), taken at new diagnosis, from a patient treated with antithyroid drugs. This sequence originates from a woman in her 30s with Graves disease. CDR3 nucleotide sequence: TGTGCCAGCAGCCAACACCGGACAGCGTATAATTCACCCCTCCACTTT. Protein product: CASSQHRTAYNSPLHF.